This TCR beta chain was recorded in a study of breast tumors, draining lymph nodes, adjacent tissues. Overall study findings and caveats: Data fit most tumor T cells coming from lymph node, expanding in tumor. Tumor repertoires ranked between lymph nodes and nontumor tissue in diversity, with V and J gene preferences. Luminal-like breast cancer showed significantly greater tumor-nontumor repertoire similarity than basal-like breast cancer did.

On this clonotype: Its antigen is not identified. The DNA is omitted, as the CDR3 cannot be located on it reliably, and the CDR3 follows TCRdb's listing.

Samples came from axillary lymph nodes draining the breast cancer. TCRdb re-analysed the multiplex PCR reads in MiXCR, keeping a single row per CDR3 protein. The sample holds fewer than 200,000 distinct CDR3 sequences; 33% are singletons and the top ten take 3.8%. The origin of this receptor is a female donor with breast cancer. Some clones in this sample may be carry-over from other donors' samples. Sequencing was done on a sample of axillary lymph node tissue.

CDR3 loop: CASSIYLCSVGGTGELFF. The chain joins TRBV7-9 to TRBJ2-2. The CDR3 totals 18 residues, both ends included. Per germline, CDR1 SEHNR and CDR2 FQNEAQ (reference sequence).